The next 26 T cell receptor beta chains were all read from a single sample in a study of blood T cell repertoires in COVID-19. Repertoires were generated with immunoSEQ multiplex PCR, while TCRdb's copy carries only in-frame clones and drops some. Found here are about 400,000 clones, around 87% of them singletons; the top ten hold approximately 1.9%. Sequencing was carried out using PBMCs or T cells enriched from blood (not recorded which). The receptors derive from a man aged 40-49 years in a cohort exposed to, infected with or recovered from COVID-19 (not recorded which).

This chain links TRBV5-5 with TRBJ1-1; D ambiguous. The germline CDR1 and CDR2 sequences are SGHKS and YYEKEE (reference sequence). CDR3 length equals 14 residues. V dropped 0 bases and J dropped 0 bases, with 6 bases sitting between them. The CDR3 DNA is TGTGCCAGCAGCTTGGTCAAATTGAACACTGAAGCTTTCTTT. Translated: CASSLVKLNTEAFF.

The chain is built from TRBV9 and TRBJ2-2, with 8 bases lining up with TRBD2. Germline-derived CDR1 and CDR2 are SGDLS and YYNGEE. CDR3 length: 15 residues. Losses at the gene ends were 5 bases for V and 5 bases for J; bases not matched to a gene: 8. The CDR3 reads CASSLSGSRTGELFF. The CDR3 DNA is TGTGCCAGCAGTCTGAGCGGGAGCCGGACCGGGGAGCTGTTTTTT.

CDR3 bases: TGTGCCAGCAGCCCAAGCGGGAGGGGCACAGATACGCAGTATTTT. It yields the protein CASSPSGRGTDTQYF. The chain joins TRBV7-2 to TRBJ2-3; 10 positions match TRBD2. Germline CDR1 reads SGHTA; CDR2 reads FQGNSA. V lost 5 bases to trimming and J lost 1 base; unmatched junction nucleotides: 3. The CDR3 covers 15 residues.

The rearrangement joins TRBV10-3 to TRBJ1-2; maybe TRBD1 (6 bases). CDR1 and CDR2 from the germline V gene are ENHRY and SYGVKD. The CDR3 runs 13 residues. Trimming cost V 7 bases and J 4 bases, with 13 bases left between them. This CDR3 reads CAITGQTSYGYTF. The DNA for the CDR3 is TGTGCCATCACTGGACAGACATCCTATGGCTACACCTTC.

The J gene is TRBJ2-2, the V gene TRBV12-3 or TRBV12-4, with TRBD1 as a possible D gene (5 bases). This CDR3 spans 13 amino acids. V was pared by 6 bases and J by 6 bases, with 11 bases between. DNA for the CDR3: TGTGCCAGCAGCCCCCAGGGTTCCGGGGAGCTGTTTTTT. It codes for CASSPQGSGELFF.

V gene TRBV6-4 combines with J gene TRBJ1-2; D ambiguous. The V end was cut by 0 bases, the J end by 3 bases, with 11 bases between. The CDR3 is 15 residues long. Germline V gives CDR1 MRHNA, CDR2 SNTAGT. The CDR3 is CASSDSAGGDYGYTF. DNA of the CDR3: TGTGCCAGCAGTGACTCTGCCGGCGGGGACTATGGCTACACCTTC.

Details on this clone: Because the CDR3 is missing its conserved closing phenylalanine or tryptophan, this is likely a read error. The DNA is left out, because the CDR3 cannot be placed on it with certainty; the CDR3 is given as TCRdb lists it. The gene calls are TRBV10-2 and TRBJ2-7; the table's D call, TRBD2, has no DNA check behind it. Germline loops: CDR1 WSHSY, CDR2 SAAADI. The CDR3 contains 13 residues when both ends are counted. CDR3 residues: CAIRTSGRTMGRL.

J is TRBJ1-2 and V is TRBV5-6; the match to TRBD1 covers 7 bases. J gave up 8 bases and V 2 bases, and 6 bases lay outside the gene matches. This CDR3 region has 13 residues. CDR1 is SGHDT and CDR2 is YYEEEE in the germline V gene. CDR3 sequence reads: CASSFTGAFGYTF. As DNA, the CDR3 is TGTGCCAGCAGCTTCACAGGGGCCTTCGGCTACACCTTC.

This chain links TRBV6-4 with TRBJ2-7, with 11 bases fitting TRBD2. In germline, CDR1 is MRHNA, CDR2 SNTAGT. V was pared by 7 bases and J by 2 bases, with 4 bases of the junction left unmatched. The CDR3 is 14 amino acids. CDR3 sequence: CASIGTSGPYEQYF. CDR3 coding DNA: TGTGCCAGCATCGGGACTAGCGGACCCTACGAGCAGTACTTC.

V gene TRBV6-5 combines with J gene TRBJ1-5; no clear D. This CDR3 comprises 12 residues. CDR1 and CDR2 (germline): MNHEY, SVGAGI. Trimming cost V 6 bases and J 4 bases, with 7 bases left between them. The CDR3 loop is CASSPTNQPQHF. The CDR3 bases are TGTGCCAGCAGCCCGACAAATCAGCCCCAGCATTTT.

CDR3 sequence (DNA): TGTGCTAGTGGTCTATCACCGGGACAGGGGAATTCACCCCTCCACTTT. Translated: CASGLSPGQGNSPLHF. The chain joins TRBV12-5 to TRBJ1-6; 10 bases align to TRBD1. Trimming at V came to 5 bases and at J to 7 bases, leaving 8 bases not matched to a gene. The V gene's germline CDR1 is LGHNT and CDR2 FRNRAP. This CDR3 contains 16 residues.

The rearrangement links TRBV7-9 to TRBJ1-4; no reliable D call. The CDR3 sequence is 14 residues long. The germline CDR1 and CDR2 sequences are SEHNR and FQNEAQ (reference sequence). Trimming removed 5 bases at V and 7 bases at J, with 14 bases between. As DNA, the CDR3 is TGTGCCAGCAGCCCCAAGGACTGGGGTGAAAAACTGTTTTTT. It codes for CASSPKDWGEKLFF. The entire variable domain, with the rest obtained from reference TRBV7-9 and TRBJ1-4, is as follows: DTGVSQNPRHKITKRGQNVTFRCDPISEHNRLYWYRQTLGQGPEFLTYFQNEAQLEKSRLLSDRFSAERPKGSFSTLEIQRTEQGDSAMYLCASSPKDWGEKLFFGSGTQLSVL.

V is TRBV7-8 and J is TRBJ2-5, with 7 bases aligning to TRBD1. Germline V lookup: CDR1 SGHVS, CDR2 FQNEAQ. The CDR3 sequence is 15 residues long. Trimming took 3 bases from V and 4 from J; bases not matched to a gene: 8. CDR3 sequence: CASSFRGEGAETQYF. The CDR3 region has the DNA TGTGCCAGCAGCTTCCGAGGCGAGGGGGCAGAGACCCAGTACTTC.

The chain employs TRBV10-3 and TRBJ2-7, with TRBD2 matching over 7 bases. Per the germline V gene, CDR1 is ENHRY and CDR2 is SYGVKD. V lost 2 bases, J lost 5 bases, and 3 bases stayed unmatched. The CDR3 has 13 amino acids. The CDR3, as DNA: TGTGCCATCAGTGAGCGGGGAGGGAACGAGCAGTACTTC. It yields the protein CAISERGGNEQYF.

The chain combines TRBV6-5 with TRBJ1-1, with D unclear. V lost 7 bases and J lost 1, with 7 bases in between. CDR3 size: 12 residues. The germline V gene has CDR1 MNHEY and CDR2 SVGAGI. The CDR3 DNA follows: TGTGCCAGCACCCGGGAGAACACTGAAGCTTTCTTT. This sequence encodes CASTRENTEAFF.

The DNA of the CDR3 is TGTGCCAGCAGCTATCTCTTCAGTCAGCCCCAGCATTTT. Its protein is CASSYLFSQPQHF. This chain joins TRBV7-2 and TRBJ1-5; D gene unclear. The V gene's germline CDR1 is SGHTA and CDR2 FQGNSA. This CDR3 spans 13 amino acids. V was clipped by 4 bases and J by 6 bases, with 10 bases between them.

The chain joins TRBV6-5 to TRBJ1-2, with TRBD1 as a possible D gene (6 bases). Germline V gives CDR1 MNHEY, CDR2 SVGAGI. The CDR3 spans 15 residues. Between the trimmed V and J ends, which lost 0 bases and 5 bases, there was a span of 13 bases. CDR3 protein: CASSYSWTDTYGYTF. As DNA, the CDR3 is TGTGCCAGCAGTTACTCTTGGACAGATACTTATGGCTACACCTTC.

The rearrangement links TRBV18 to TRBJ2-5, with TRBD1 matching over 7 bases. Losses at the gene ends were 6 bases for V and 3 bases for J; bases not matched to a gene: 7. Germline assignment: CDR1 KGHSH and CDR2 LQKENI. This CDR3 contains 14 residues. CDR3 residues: CASSSTGMEETQYF. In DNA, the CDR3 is TGTGCCAGCTCCTCGACAGGGATGGAAGAGACCCAGTACTTC.

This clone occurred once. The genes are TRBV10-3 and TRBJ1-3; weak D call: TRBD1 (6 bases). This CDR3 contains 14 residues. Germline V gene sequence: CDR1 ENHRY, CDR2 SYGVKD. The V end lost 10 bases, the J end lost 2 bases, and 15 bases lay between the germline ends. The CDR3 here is CASRAQGTGNTIYF. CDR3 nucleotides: TGTGCCAGCAGGGCCCAGGGGACTGGAAACACCATATATTTT.

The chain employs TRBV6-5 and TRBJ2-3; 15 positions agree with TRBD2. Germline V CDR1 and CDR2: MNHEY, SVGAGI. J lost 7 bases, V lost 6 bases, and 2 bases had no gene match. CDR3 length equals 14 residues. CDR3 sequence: CASRGLAGGNTQYF. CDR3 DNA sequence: TGTGCCAGCAGGGGACTAGCGGGAGGTAATACGCAGTATTTT.

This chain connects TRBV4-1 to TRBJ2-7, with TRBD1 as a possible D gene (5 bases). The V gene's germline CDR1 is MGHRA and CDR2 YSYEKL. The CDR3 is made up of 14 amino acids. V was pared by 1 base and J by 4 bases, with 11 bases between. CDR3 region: CASSQGQLVYEQYF. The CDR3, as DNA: TGCGCCAGCAGCCAAGGACAGCTTGTGTACGAGCAGTACTTC.

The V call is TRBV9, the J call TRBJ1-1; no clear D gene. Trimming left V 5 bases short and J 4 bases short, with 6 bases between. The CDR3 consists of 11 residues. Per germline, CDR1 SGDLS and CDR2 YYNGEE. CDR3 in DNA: TGTGCCAGCAGAAGCGGCACTGAAGCTTTCTTT. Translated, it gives CASRSGTEAFF.

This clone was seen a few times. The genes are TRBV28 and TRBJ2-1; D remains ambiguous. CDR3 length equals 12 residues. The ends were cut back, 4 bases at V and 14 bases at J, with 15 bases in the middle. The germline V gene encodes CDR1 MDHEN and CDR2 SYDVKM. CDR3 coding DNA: TGTGCCAGCAGTTCAAAGTCCTATAGCAAGTTCTTC. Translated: CASSSKSYSKFF.

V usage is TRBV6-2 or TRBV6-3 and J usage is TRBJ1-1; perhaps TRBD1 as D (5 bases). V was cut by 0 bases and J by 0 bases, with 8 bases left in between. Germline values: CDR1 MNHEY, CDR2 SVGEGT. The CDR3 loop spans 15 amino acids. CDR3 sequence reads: CASSYSGGLNTEAFF. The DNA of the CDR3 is TGTGCCAGCAGTTACTCCGGGGGGTTGAACACTGAAGCTTTCTTT.

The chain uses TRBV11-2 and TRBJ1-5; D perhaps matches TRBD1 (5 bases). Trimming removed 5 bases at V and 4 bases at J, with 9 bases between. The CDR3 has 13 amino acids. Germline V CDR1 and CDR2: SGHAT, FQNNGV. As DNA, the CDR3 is TGTGCCAGCAGCCAGACAGTTAATCAGCCCCAGCATTTT. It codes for CASSQTVNQPQHF.

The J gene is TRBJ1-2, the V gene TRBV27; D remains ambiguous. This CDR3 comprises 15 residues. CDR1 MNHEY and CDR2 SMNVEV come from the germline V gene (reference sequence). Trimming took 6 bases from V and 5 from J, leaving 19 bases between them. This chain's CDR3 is CASSTSPEIFYGYTF. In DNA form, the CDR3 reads TGTGCCAGCAGCACGTCCCCAGAAATCTTTTATGGCTACACCTTC.